This is a list of T cell receptor beta chains from one sample in a study of blood T cell repertoires in COVID-19. Only in-frame clones appear in the TCRdb table, and some are missing; sequencing was by immunoSEQ multiplex PCR. The table includes around 300,000 clones, about 88% detected once. Sequencing input: PBMCs or T cells enriched from blood (not recorded which). Receptors were obtained from a woman aged 45-65 years who had recovered from COVID-19. The CDR3 runs from the conserved cysteine through the conserved F or W. A D gene is named only where the DNA matches it firmly. Part of the rows lack a size; the others show once, few, many or a class for expanded clones.

>once|TRBV7-6|TRBJ1-4|TRBD1
CASSPRQGAVEKLFF
TGTGCCAGCAGCCCAAGACAGGGGGCAGTTGAAAAACTGTTTTTT
>NA|TRBV28|TRBJ1-2|NA
CASSSHATGTRGGYTF
TGTGCCAGCAGTTCACACGCGACAGGAACTAGAGGGGGCTACACCTTC
>NA|TRBV4-2|TRBJ2-2|TRBD1
CASSQGDRTLGELFF
TGTGCCAGCAGCCAAGGGGACAGGACTCTGGGGGAGCTGTTTTTT
>NA|TRBV28|TRBJ1-2|NA
CASSLSGRGGYTF
TGTGCCAGCAGTTTATCAGGGAGGGGTGGCTACACCTTC
>once|TRBV30|TRBJ1-1|NA
CAWSGTGHLLRGTEAFF
TGTGCCTGGAGTGGAACGGGACATCTTCTGAGGGGCACTGAAGCTTTTTTT
>NA|TRBV7-2|TRBJ1-2|TRBD1
CASSLQGVRNYGYTF
TGTGCCAGCAGCCTACAGGGGGTACGGAACTATGGCTACACCTTC
>NA|TRBV27|TRBJ1-5|NA
CASRGARGNQPQHF
TGTGCCAGCAGAGGGGCTCGGGGCAATCAGCCCCAGCATTTT
>NA|TRBV29-1|TRBJ2-7|TRBD1
CSVSGTGGRYF
TGCAGCGTCTCCGGGACAGGGGGGAGGTACTTC
>NA|TRBV6-2/TRBV6-3|TRBJ2-3|NA
CASSYLQRIASSTDTQYF
TGTGCCAGCAGTTACTTACAACGAATCGCTTCTAGCACAGATACGCAGTATTTT
>NA|TRBV6-5|TRBJ1-4|NA
CASSYSKGSAEKLFF
TGTGCCAGCAGTTACTCGAAGGGGTCGGCTGAAAAACTGTTTTTT
>few|TRBV7-9|TRBJ1-4|NA
CASSSTQVTEKLFF
TGTGCCAGCAGCTCAACACAGGTCACCGAAAAACTGTTTTTT
>few|TRBV30|TRBJ2-7|TRBD1
CAWSVRGHSTPSYEQYF
TGTGCCTGGAGTGTAAGGGGGCACTCAACCCCCTCCTACGAGCAGTACTTC
>NA|TRBV29-1|TRBJ1-6|TRBD1
CSAHTGVANSPLHF
TGCAGCGCACACACAGGGGTGGCTAATTCACCCCTCCACTTT
>NA|TRBV6-5|TRBJ1-2|NA
CASTNPVLYGYTF
TGTGCCAGCACCAACCCGGTCCTTTATGGCTACACCTTC
>NA|TRBV2|TRBJ2-7|TRBD2
CASSEGRGSDEQYF
TGTGCCAGCAGTGAAGGGCGGGGGAGCGACGAGCAGTACTTC
>once|TRBV5-1|TRBJ2-1|NA
CASSPSAGNEQFF
TGCGCCAGCAGCCCGTCGGCAGGCAATGAGCAGTTCTTC
>NA|TRBV11-3|TRBJ2-4|NA
CASSPQGEGNIQYF
TGTGCCAGCAGCCCACAGGGGGAGGGAAACATTCAGTACTTC
>NA|TRBV9|TRBJ1-6|TRBD1
CASSAQDGQGSSYNSPLHF
TGTGCCAGCAGCGCACAAGACGGACAGGGAAGCTCCTATAATTCACCCCTCCACTTT
>NA|TRBV5-5|TRBJ1-6|TRBD1
CASSPGTGSYNSPLHF
TGTGCCAGCAGCCCCGGGACAGGTTCCTATAATTCACCCCTCCACTTT
>NA|TRBV7-2|TRBJ1-1|TRBD1
CASSTGTGRNTEAFF
TGTGCCAGCAGTACCGGGACAGGGAGGAACACTGAAGCTTTCTTT
>NA|TRBV28|TRBJ1-4|TRBD1
CASIGLGQENEKLFF
TGTGCCAGCATAGGGTTGGGACAGGAAAATGAAAAACTGTTTTTT
>NA|TRBV4-3|TRBJ2-7|TRBD2
CASSQDPTSAEQYF
TGCGCCAGCAGCCAAGACCCTACTAGCGCCGAGCAGTACTTC
>NA|TRBV7-2|TRBJ2-7|NA
CASSPNSIGEQYF
TGTGCCAGCAGCCCCAACTCGATCGGCGAGCAGTACTTC
>NA|TRBV28|TRBJ1-1|NA
CASSSWTPDTEAFF
TGTGCCAGCAGTTCCTGGACTCCGGACACTGAAGCTTTCTTT
>NA|TRBV7-2|TRBJ1-3|TRBD1
CASSLVTGGFGNTIYF
TGTGCCAGCAGCTTAGTAACAGGGGGCTTCGGAAACACCATATATTTT
>NA|TRBV29-1|TRBJ2-7|TRBD2
CSGLTSGSYEQYF
TGCAGCGGTTTGACTAGCGGATCCTACGAGCAGTACTTC
>NA|TRBV18|TRBJ2-1|TRBD2
CASSPKASGIIDEQFF
TGTGCCAGCTCACCAAAAGCTAGCGGGATAATCGATGAGCAGTTCTTC
>NA|TRBV7-9|TRBJ2-7|TRBD2
CASSPAGTSERGLPYEQYF
TGTGCCAGCAGCCCAGCCGGGACTAGCGAAAGAGGACTCCCCTACGAGCAGTACTTC
>NA|TRBV2|TRBJ1-1|NA
CASSERTAPNTEAFF
TGTGCCAGCAGTGAGCGGACTGCCCCGAACACTGAAGCTTTCTTT
>NA|TRBV18|TRBJ1-2|NA
CASSPLATVDGYTF
TGTGCCAGCTCACCGCTTGCCACAGTAGATGGCTACACCTTC
>NA|TRBV7-2|TRBJ2-5|NA
CASSPVGTQYF
TGTGCCAGCAGCCCAGTTGGGACCCAGTACTTC
>NA|TRBV7-2|TRBJ2-1|NA
CASSSSKGVGVTFF
TGTGCCAGCAGCTCCTCTAAAGGGGTAGGGGTAACGTTCTTC
>NA|TRBV6-5|TRBJ2-1|TRBD2
CASRDPGLGGEQFF
TGTGCCAGCAGAGACCCGGGACTAGGGGGTGAGCAGTTCTTC
>NA|TRBV7-2|TRBJ2-7|NA
CASSLSGRGTYEQYF
TGTGCCAGCAGCTTATCGGGTCGGGGTACCTACGAGCAGTACTTC
>NA|TRBV28|TRBJ2-3|TRBD2
CASSSSLTVITSGSLDTQYF
TGTGCCAGCAGTTCTAGCCTCACTGTCATTACTAGCGGGAGCCTAGATACGCAGTATTTT
>once|TRBV6-5|TRBJ1-6|NA
CASSPLGANSPLHF
TGTGCCAGCAGTCCCCTAGGGGCCAATTCACCCCTCCACTTT
>few|TRBV7-6|TRBJ2-3|NA
CASSLAISEATDTQYF
TGTGCCAGCAGCTTAGCTATTTCCGAAGCCACAGATACGCAGTATTTT
>NA|TRBV2|TRBJ1-2|TRBD1
CASMGQGPRNYGYTF
TGTGCCAGCATGGGACAGGGTCCAAGGAACTATGGCTACACCTTC
>NA|TRBV30|TRBJ1-5|NA
CAWSEGGNQPQHF
TGTGCCTGGAGTGAGGGGGGCAATCAGCCCCAGCATTTT
>NA|TRBV19|TRBJ1-1|NA
CASSIGQVNTEAFF
TGTGCCAGTAGTATAGGTCAGGTGAACACTGAAGCTTTCTTT
>NA|TRBV6-2/TRBV6-3|TRBJ1-3|NA
CASSLQPSSGNTIYF
TGTGCCAGCAGTCTCCAACCGAGCTCTGGAAACACCATATATTTT
>NA|TRBV5-8|TRBJ2-1|TRBD2
CASSLGLAGVRNEQFF
TGTGCCAGCAGCTTAGGACTAGCGGGAGTTCGGAATGAGCAGTTCTTC
>NA|TRBV5-6|TRBJ1-1|TRBD1
CASSFGTGIFGAFF
TGTGCCAGCAGCTTCGGGACAGGGATTTTTGGAGCTTTCTTT
>NA|TRBV5-6|TRBJ1-2|NA
CASSLPQGGGYTF
TGTGCCAGCAGCTTACCTCAGGGAGGCGGCTACACCTTC
>NA|TRBV28|TRBJ2-7|TRBD1
CASSQPGQGAEEQYF
TGTGCCAGCAGTCAACCGGGACAGGGGGCTGAAGAGCAGTACTTC
>NA|TRBV5-1|TRBJ2-1|TRBD2
CASSLLTSGKYNEQFF
TGCGCCAGCAGCTTACTAACTAGCGGGAAATACAATGAGCAGTTCTTC
>few|TRBV7-8|TRBJ1-1|NA
CASSLWRDTEAFF
TGTGCCAGCAGTCTATGGCGGGACACTGAAGCTTTCTTT
>NA|TRBV18|TRBJ2-1|TRBD2
CASSPTGLAGDRKFF
TGTGCCAGCTCACCCACCGGACTAGCGGGAGACAGAAAGTTCTTC